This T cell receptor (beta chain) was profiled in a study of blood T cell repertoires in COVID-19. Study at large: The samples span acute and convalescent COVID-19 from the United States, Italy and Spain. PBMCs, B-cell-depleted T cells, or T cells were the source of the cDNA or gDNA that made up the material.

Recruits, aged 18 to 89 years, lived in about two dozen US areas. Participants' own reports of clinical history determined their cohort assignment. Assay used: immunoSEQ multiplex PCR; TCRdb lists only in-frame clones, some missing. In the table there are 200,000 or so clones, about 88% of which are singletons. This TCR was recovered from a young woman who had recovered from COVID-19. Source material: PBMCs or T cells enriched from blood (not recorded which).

The CDR3 region has the DNA TGTGCCAGCAGCTTTTCACAGGGTCTAATTTCACCCCTCCACTTT. It is translated as CASSFSQGLISPLHF. This chain connects TRBV11-2 to TRBJ1-6, with TRBD1 as a possible D gene (6 bases). The CDR3 runs to 15 residues. CDR1 and CDR2 from the germline V gene are SGHAT and FQNNGV. V was clipped by 3 bases and J by 9 bases, with 15 bases between them.